The rows below give T cell receptor beta chains drawn from one sample of a study of human T cells and chemical hapten exposure. Using its own MiXCR run on the RACE reads, TCRdb lists one record per CDR3 protein. The profile shows approximately 400,000 distinct CDR3 sequences, roughly 5% of them singletons. This specimen consisted of whole blood, obtained in connection with sensitization to the hapten diphenylcyclopropenone (DPC). The receptors originated from a woman in her fifties or sixties with alopecia areata. Some clones in this sample may be carry-over from other donors' samples. CDR3s include the opening cysteine and the closing phenylalanine or tryptophan. The D gene is left open where the match is weak. The size field is filled for only some rows; it gives once, few, many or a size class.

j_gene	v_gene	abundance	d_gene	CDR3nt	CDR3aa
TRBJ1-4	TRBV6-4	NA	NA	TGTGCCAGCAGCGCAATAACTGCGGGACCGTTTAATGAAAAACTGTTTTTT	CASSAITAGPFNEKLFF
TRBJ2-7	TRBV20-1	NA	NA	TGCAGTGCTACTCCTAGCGTTGCTGGTGAGCAGTACTTC	CSATPSVAGEQYF
TRBJ2-7	TRBV24-1	few	TRBD1	TGTGCCACCAGTGATTTCCGCAGGGGGCGATACGAGCAGTACTTC	CATSDFRRGRYEQYF
TRBJ2-3	TRBV13	many	TRBD1	TGTGCCAGCAGCTTCCGAGGCTACGACAGGGACACAGATACGCAGTATTTT	CASSFRGYDRDTDTQYF
TRBJ1-6	TRBV20-1	many	NA	TGCAGTGTGCAGGACCCAGTTAATTCACCCCTCCACTTT	CSVQDPVNSPLHF
TRBJ1-5	TRBV20-1	many	NA	TGCAGTGCTAAGGGGGTTTTGAATCAGCCCCAGCATTTT	CSAKGVLNQPQHF
TRBJ2-5	TRBV11-2	NA	TRBD1	TGTGCCAGCAGCCCCGGGACAGCAATTCAAGAGACCCAGTACTTC	CASSPGTAIQETQYF
TRBJ2-5	TRBV5-5	few	NA	TGTGCCAGCAGCGTACTGGAGGGCGGCGGCCAAGAGACCCAGTACTTC	CASSVLEGGGQETQYF
TRBJ1-1	TRBV29-1	few	NA	TGCAGCGTAGGGACGAACACTGAAGCTTTCTTT	CSVGTNTEAFF
TRBJ2-3	TRBV12-5	many	TRBD1	TGTGCTAGTGGTCCCGGACAGGCTAGCACAGATACGCAGTATTTT	CASGPGQASTDTQYF
TRBJ1-1	TRBV7-9	NA	NA	TGTGCCAGCACCGCGTGGGAGGGCACTGAAGCTTTCTTT	CASTAWEGTEAFF
TRBJ1-2	TRBV6-5	few	NA	TGTGCCAGCAGTTTCGGCTCGGATGGCTACACCTTC	CASSFGSDGYTF
TRBJ2-7	TRBV7-9	many	TRBD2	TGTGCCAGCAGCGGACGGGACTACGGGGGGTACTTC	CASSGRDYGGYF
TRBJ2-3	TRBV9	few	NA	TGTGCCAGCAGCGTGACCGCAGATACGCAGTATTTT	CASSVTADTQYF
TRBJ2-5	TRBV28	many	NA	TGTGCCAGCAGTCCTCCCCCCAGAGAGACCCAGTACTTC	CASSPPPRETQYF
TRBJ2-3	TRBV4-3	many	TRBD2	TGCGCCAGCAGCCAAGATTTGGTAGCGGGAGGGGGGACGGATACGCAGTATTTT	CASSQDLVAGGGTDTQYF
TRBJ2-3	TRBV29-1	many	NA	TGCAGCGTCCGGGCCAGCACAGATACGCAGTATTTT	CSVRASTDTQYF
TRBJ2-7	TRBV29-1	many	NA	TGCAGCGGCGGAGGCAGAAGCTCCTACGAGCAGTACTTC	CSGGGRSSYEQYF
TRBJ2-1	TRBV3-1	NA	TRBD2	TGTGCCAGCAGCCGAGGGACTACACACAATGAGCAGTTCTTC	CASSRGTTHNEQFF
TRBJ1-4	TRBV28	many	NA	TGTGCCAGCAGTTTATATGGCGAAAAACTGTTTTTT	CASSLYGEKLFF
TRBJ1-2	TRBV4-3	few	TRBD1	TGCGCCAGCAGCCAAGTGCGGGGACAGGGATCCTATGGCTACACCTTC	CASSQVRGQGSYGYTF
TRBJ2-3	TRBV11-3	many	NA	TGTGCCAGCAGCTTAGGGGCCCAGGGGCGCTTCACAGATACGCAGTATTTT	CASSLGAQGRFTDTQYF
TRBJ2-1	TRBV24-1	many	NA	TGTGCCAGCAATTATCGCGGGGAAACCGGGACTTATTACAATGAGCAGTTCTTC	CASNYRGETGTYYNEQFF
TRBJ2-2	TRBV9	few	TRBD1	TGTGCCAGCAGCCCCGGGACAGGGGACCCCGCGAGGCCCGGGGAGCTGTTTTTT	CASSPGTGDPARPGELFF
TRBJ2-1	TRBV24-1	few	TRBD1	TGTGCCACCAGTGTCCCAGGGGGCAATGAGCAGTTCTTC	CATSVPGGNEQFF
TRBJ2-7	TRBV9	NA	NA	TGTGCCAGCAGCGCGGGGGGAAGGGGGCCGTACGAGCAGTACTTC	CASSAGGRGPYEQYF
TRBJ2-3	TRBV5-6	many	TRBD2	TGTGCCAGCAGTCCGGGGGGGCCCGGGAATACGCAGTATTTT	CASSPGGPGNTQYF
TRBJ2-3	TRBV4-3	many	TRBD2	TGCGCCAGCAGCCAACTCGCAGCGGGAGAGACAGATACGCAGTATTTT	CASSQLAAGETDTQYF
TRBJ2-2	TRBV7-2	many	NA	TGTGCCAGCAGCCCAAGAATCGGGGAGCTGTTTTTT	CASSPRIGELFF
TRBJ2-4	TRBV6-7	many	TRBD2	TGTGCCAGCCCAAATCACGGGCGGGAGTGTTTTCAGTACTTC	CASPNHGRECFQYF
TRBJ1-2	TRBV20-1	many	NA	TGCAGTGCTAGGCGGAGTGCTGGCTATGGCTACACCTTC	CSARRSAGYGYTF
TRBJ2-2	TRBV5-4	few	NA	TGTGCCAGCAGCTTAGGCCAGGGGAGTGGGGCCGGGGAGCTGTTTTTT	CASSLGQGSGAGELFF
TRBJ1-2	TRBV3-1	many	NA	TGTGCCAGCAGCCAAGATCGACAGGTATTCGGCTACACCTTC	CASSQDRQVFGYTF
TRBJ2-1	TRBV7-7	few	TRBD2	TGTGCCAGCAGCTCAGGACTAGCGGGGGGGCCTTCCAATGAGCAGTTCTTC	CASSSGLAGGPSNEQFF
TRBJ1-1	TRBV15	few	NA	TGTGCCACCAAACGTCGAGGGGACACTGAAGCTTTCTTT	CATKRRGDTEAFF
TRBJ2-7	TRBV5-1	NA	NA	TGCGCCAGCAGCTTGGAGAGTCGGTACGAGCAGTACTTC	CASSLESRYEQYF
TRBJ2-1	TRBV12-3/TRBV12-4	many	TRBD2	TGTGCCAGCACCATTAGCGGGGGGGGTAAGAATGAGCAGTTCTTC	CASTISGGGKNEQFF
TRBJ1-1	TRBV7-2	many	NA	TGTGCCAGCAGCCCTACATGGAACACTGAAGCTTTCTTT	CASSPTWNTEAFF
TRBJ2-1	TRBV7-9	few	TRBD2	TGTGCCAGCAGTCCTAGCGGTGAGCAGTTCTTC	CASSPSGEQFF
TRBJ2-1	TRBV5-1	many	TRBD2	TGCGCCAGCGCCCGGACTAGCGGGGCCTACAATGAGCAGTTCTTC	CASARTSGAYNEQFF
TRBJ1-1	TRBV6-2/TRBV6-3	many	NA	TGTGCCAGCAGTTACGGGCGAGGGGCAGCTTTCTTT	CASSYGRGAAFF
TRBJ2-4	TRBV4-1	many	TRBD2	TGCGCCAGCAGCCAAGATCCCAGCGGGGGGCTAAACATTCAGTACTTC	CASSQDPSGGLNIQYF
TRBJ1-1	TRBV12-3/TRBV12-4	NA	NA	TGTGCCAGCAGTTTGTTTGGGGGGCGAAACACTGAAGCTTTCTTT	CASSLFGGRNTEAFF
TRBJ1-5	TRBV6-5	many	TRBD1	TGTGCCAGCAGCGCCGGGACAGGCAATCAGCCCCAGCATTTT	CASSAGTGNQPQHF
TRBJ2-7	TRBV6-5	many	TRBD1	TGTGCCAGCAGTTACTTCGCAGGGGGCGGCGAGCAGTACTTC	CASSYFAGGGEQYF